Detailed here is one T cell receptor (beta chain). V dropped 4 bases and J dropped 8; count of bases not matched to a gene: 14. This CDR3 comprises 15 residues. CDR1 is KGHSH and CDR2 is LQKENI in the germline V gene. This sample is drawn from a study of blood T cell repertoires in COVID-19. Overall study: Sample material is recorded as cDNA or gDNA derived from T cells, B-cell-depleted T cells, or PBMCs.

Produced via immunoSEQ multiplex PCR; TCRdb's table is partial and in-frame only. Seen here are tens of thousands of clones, 75% to 85% observed once, and the top ten hold less than 15%. The chain has TRBV18 and TRBJ2-7; 7 positions agree with TRBD1. The clonotype comes from a human donor with acute or convalescent COVID-19. The donor label of this sample is uncertain. The material sequenced was peripheral blood. Here the CDR3 reads CASSQSPDRMGKQYF. For the CDR3, the DNA is TGTGCCAGCTCACAAAGCCCGGACAGGATGGGAAAGCAGTACTTC. Complete variable domain (other parts from reference TRBV18 and TRBJ2-7): NAGVMQNPRHLVRRRGQEARLRCSPMKGHSHVYWYRQLPEEGLKFMVYLQKENIIDESGMPKERFSAEFPKEGPSILRIQQVVRGDSAAYFCASSQSPDRMGKQYFGPGTRLTVT.